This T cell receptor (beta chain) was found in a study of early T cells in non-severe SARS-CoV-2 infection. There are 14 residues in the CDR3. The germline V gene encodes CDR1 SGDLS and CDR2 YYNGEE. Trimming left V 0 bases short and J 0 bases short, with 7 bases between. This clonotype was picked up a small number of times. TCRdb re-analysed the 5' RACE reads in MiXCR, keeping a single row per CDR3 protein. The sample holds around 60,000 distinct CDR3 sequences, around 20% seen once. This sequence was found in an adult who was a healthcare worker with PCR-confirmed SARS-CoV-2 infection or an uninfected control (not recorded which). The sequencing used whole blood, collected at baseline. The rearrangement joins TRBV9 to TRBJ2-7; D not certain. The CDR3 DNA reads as TGTGCCAGCAGCGTAGAAGGAAGCTCCTACGAGCAGTACTTC. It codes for CASSVEGSSYEQYF.